This is a list of T cell receptor beta chains from one sample in a study of T-cell memory formation after mild COVID-19. Each CDR3 protein gets one entry after TCRdb re-called the 5' RACE reads with MiXCR. The table includes fewer than 600,000 distinct CDR3 sequences, about a fifth detected once. The specimen was PBMCs or a T cell subset sorted from them (not recorded which). The source is an adult woman who had mild COVID-19 (a few samples of this study predate the infection). Cell type and time point are not known. CDR3s include the opening cysteine and the closing phenylalanine or tryptophan. A D gene is named only where the DNA matches it firmly. Clone size, where shown, is once, few, many, or a class for clones that have expanded.

NA	few	TRBJ2-5	TRBV7-8	TGTGCCAGCAGCTTAGGGCCTGAGGAAGAGACCCAGTACTTC	CASSLGPEEETQYF
NA	NA	TRBJ1-1	TRBV10-3	TGTGCCATCAGTTTTGCCGGAATGAACACTGAAGCTTTCTTT	CAISFAGMNTEAFF
NA	many	TRBJ2-3	TRBV18	TGTGCCAGCAGCCCAAACACAGATACGCAGTATTTT	CASSPNTDTQYF
TRBD2	NA	TRBJ2-5	TRBV18	TGTGCCAGCTCACCACCTCGCGGGGGGGCAGAGACCCAGTACTTC	CASSPPRGGAETQYF
NA	few	TRBJ1-2	TRBV14	TGTGCCAGCAGCCAAGATTCCCACAGGGTCGGTGGCTACACCTTC	CASSQDSHRVGGYTF
TRBD2	NA	TRBJ2-3	TRBV5-1	TGCGCCAGCTACCCGGGAGGGCCTACAGATACGCAGTATTTT	CASYPGGPTDTQYF
NA	few	TRBJ2-5	TRBV6-2/TRBV6-3	TGTGCCAGCAGTTACTGGCGCGAGACCCAGTACTTC	CASSYWRETQYF
NA	few	TRBJ1-5	TRBV18	TGTGCCAGCTCACCGGTCAGCAATCAGCCCCAGCATTTT	CASSPVSNQPQHF
NA	NA	TRBJ2-5	TRBV24-1	TGTGCCACCAGTGATCCACCGGGACACCAAACCCAAGAGACCCAGTACTTC	CATSDPPGHQTQETQYF
NA	NA	TRBJ2-7	TRBV7-9	TGTGCCAGCAGGAAATCCGGGACGGTCTCCTACGAGCAGTACTTC	CASRKSGTVSYEQYF
NA	NA	TRBJ2-1	TRBV19	TGTGCCAGTAGTACTACCGGGTCCTCCTACAATGAGCAGTTCTTC	CASSTTGSSYNEQFF